These T cell receptor beta chains were read from a single sample in a study of read filtering for tumor transcriptome and immune sequencing. TCRdb reprocessed the reads with MiXCR, giving one entry per CDR3 protein. The sample contains 100,000 to 150,000 distinct CDR3 sequences, approximately 13% of which appear only once. The sequenced sample consisted of a population of CD138-negative cells sorted from bone marrow. The receptors derive from a donor at least 40 years old with multiple myeloma. Each CDR3 is given with its conserved first and last residue. Each record gives: J gene, D gene, V gene, clone size, CDR3 protein, CDR3 DNA. D genes are given only for firm matches. For some rows the clone size is stated as once, few or many, or as a class when expanded; others skip it.

>TRBJ2-1|TRBD2|TRBV20-1|many
CSATELAGNDNEQFF
TGCAGTGCCACCGAGCTAGCGGGGAATGACAATGAGCAGTTCTTC
>TRBJ2-1|-|TRBV12-3/TRBV12-4|-
CASSWETSLFF
TGTGCCAGCAGTTGGGAAACTAGCCTGTTCTTC
>TRBJ2-2|-|TRBV28|few
CASSLEGEYTGELFF
TGTGCCAGCAGTTTAGAAGGGGAATACACCGGGGAGCTGTTTTTT
>TRBJ2-7|-|TRBV5-6|many
CASSLDESPYEQYF
TGTGCCAGCAGCTTGGACGAATCCCCCTACGAGCAGTACTTC
>TRBJ1-5|-|TRBV6-2/TRBV6-3|-
CASSYERTLIPSNQPQHF
TGTGCCAGCAGTTACGAGCGGACCCTAATCCCTAGCAATCAGCCCCAGCATTTT
>TRBJ2-7|-|TRBV20-1|-
CSASGQPGVGEQYF
TGCAGTGCTAGTGGTCAACCGGGGGTTGGAGAGCAGTACTTC
>TRBJ2-5|-|TRBV10-3|many
CAISESSAWETQYF
TGTGCCATCAGTGAGTCCTCCGCTTGGGAGACCCAGTACTTC
>TRBJ1-6|-|TRBV20-1|many
CSASRDRNSPLHF
TGCAGTGCTAGTCGGGATAGGAATTCACCCCTCCACTTT
>TRBJ2-7|TRBD1|TRBV28|many
CASSSPGTGGGEQYF
TGTGCCAGCAGTTCCCCCGGGACAGGGGGAGGCGAGCAGTACTTC
>TRBJ2-1|TRBD2|TRBV24-1|many
CATSDPRGLAGDEQFF
TGTGCCACCAGTGATCCCCGGGGACTAGCCGGCGATGAGCAGTTCTTC
>TRBJ2-1|-|TRBV6-4|-
CASSETQFDNEQFF
TGTGCCAGCAGTGAGACCCAATTCGACAATGAGCAGTTCTTC
>TRBJ2-7|-|TRBV30|many
CAWSSGLSYEQYF
TGTGCCTGGAGTAGCGGCCTGAGCTACGAGCAGTACTTC
>TRBJ1-5|-|TRBV12-3/TRBV12-4|-
CASSLTGTNQPQHF
TGTGCCAGCAGTTTAACAGGGACCAATCAGCCCCAGCATTTT
>TRBJ2-1|-|TRBV6-6|few
CASRAPLEGRWTDEQFF
TGTGCCAGCAGAGCCCCCCTAGAGGGCAGGTGGACGGATGAGCAGTTCTTC
>TRBJ2-5|TRBD1|TRBV4-3|many
CASSQSPGQQETQYF
TGCGCCAGCAGCCAATCGCCGGGACAGCAAGAGACCCAGTACTTC
>TRBJ2-1|TRBD2|TRBV29-1|many
CSEVERDYNEQFF
TGCAGCGAGGTGGAGCGGGACTACAATGAGCAGTTCTTC
>TRBJ2-3|TRBD2|TRBV3-1|many
CASSQDWLADSSTDTQYF
TGTGCCAGCAGCCAAGATTGGCTAGCGGACTCCAGCACAGATACGCAGTATTTT
>TRBJ2-5|TRBD2|TRBV10-3|many
CASSGRIQWETQYF
TGTGCCAGCAGCGGGAGGATCCAGTGGGAGACCCAGTACTTC
>TRBJ1-1|TRBD1|TRBV7-2|many
CASSPSSGQQAFF
TGTGCCAGCAGCCCGTCCTCGGGACAGCAAGCTTTCTTT
>TRBJ2-7|TRBD1|TRBV6-1|-
CASSGQAGEQYF
TGTGCCAGCAGCGGACAGGCGGGCGAGCAGTACTTC
>TRBJ1-2|-|TRBV5-6|few
CASSLATYGYTF
TGTGCCAGCAGCTTGGCGACTTATGGCTACACCTTC
>TRBJ1-1|-|TRBV29-1|many
CSAGRGIGTEAFF
TGCAGCGCTGGGCGGGGAATCGGCACTGAAGCTTTCTTT